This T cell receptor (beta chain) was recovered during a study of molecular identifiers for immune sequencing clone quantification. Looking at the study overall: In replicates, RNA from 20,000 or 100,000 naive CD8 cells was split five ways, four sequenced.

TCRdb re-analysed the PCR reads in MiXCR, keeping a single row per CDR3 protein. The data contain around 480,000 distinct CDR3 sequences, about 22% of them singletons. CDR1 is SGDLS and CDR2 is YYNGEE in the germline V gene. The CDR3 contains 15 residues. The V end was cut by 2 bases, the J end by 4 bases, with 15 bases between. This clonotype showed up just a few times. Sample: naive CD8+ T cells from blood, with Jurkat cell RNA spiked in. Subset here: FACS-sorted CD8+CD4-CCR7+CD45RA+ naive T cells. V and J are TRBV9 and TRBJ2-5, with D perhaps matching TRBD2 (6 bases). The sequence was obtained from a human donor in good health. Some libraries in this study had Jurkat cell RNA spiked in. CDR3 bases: TGTGCCAGCAGCGTTTCGGGGGTCGTGATAGAGACCCAGTACTTC. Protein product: CASSVSGVVIETQYF.